A selection of T cell receptor beta chains follows, all from one sample in a study of T cell repertoires in cytomegalovirus infection. What these receptors recognize is not known. TCRdb itself ran the reads through MiXCR, one entry per CDR3 protein. The sample yields approximately 990,000 distinct CDR3 sequences, roughly 30% seen once. This specimen consisted of cultured CD8+ T cells from PBMCs, obtained from culture after CMV antigen stimulation. The receptors were gathered from a human donor in good health (CMV status not recorded). Some clones in this sample may be carry-over from other donors' samples. The conserved cysteine and the conserved F or W are not part of the CDR3 here.

v_call cdr3_aa
TRBV7-6 ASSLQRAALSYNEQF
TRBV7-6 ASSLFAGPDSEAF
TRBV12-3/TRBV12-4 ASRDRGEKPQH
TRBV27 ARRAGGTGELF
TRBV20-1 SARDTRPDRVNTEAF
TRBV2 ASHTTNYGYT
TRBV6-1 ASSFREVGTGELF
TRBV6-5 ASSLEGRDRGELF
TRBV28 ASSLMDHLEAF
TRBV27 ASSLTVSYEQY
TRBV11-2 ASSLGGAGGYTEAF
TRBV6-6 ASSPDRASEAF
TRBV3-1 ASSPLGQGVYGYT
TRBV12-3/TRBV12-4 ASTAGQGSTDTQY
TRBV27 ASSPVEGARGYT
TRBV14 ASSQDWDRGTEAF
TRBV7-2 ASSLRLAGGRSTSTDTQY
TRBV7-9 ATGQGYNQPQH
TRBV10-3 AISESTGEYGELF
TRBV7-2 ASSFLGTADWDEQF
TRBV27 ASSHGAQNQPQH
TRBV4-1 ASRDREALSYGYT
TRBV5-4 ASSPRGGQDEQY
TRBV27 ASRSPETEA
TRBV6-2/TRBV6-3 ANSYYPRDPGNYGYT
TRBV19 ASSMGLSRRETQY
TRBV20-1 SAMGADTIY
TRBV28 ASSLWGGQGAGTYNEQF
TRBV7-9 ASSLGGAGGTSYGYT
TRBV3-1 ASSQDLTGRAEAF
TRBV19 ASLRSQAGRNTEAF
TRBV4-2 ASSQERSGQGAYEQY
TRBV5-5 ASSIRPPVGDQPQH
TRBV5-4 ASHYYNEQF
TRBV5-3 ASRGQGAIDEQF
TRBV13 ASSLSYRVGSEAF
TRBV7-8 ASSPDWTGKAF
TRBV5-1 ASSLELAYHEQY
TRBV7-6 ASSSRTLTGELF
TRBV19 ASSAPGQKDGELF
TRBV7-2 ASSLAGTTNSNQPQH
TRBV13 ASSYDRTNTGELF
TRBV5-6 ASSPSRVSYTQY
TRBV4-1 ASSQGGTQY
TRBV6-5 ASSYGRMNTEAF
TRBV6-5 ASSYQKRGRLNTEAF
TRBV5-4 ASSLSWEPPYNEQF
TRBV6-5 ASSTSGGWADTQY
TRBV25-1 ASSASQSGANVLT
TRBV9 ASSDQSYEQY
TRBV11-3 ASSLDVGPTYEQY